The clone carrying this T cell receptor (beta chain) has a handful of counts. As yet, its antigen is unknown. The sample is drawn from a study of PD-L1 blockade in urothelial cancer. About the research overall: Prior regimens of chemotherapy numbered 0 to 3 per patient.

Time point reported: pretreatment peripheral blood. The study enrolled patients with locally advanced or metastatic urothelial carcinoma. The protocol was immunoSEQ multiplex PCR, while the TCRdb copy is restricted to in-frame clones and leaves out a portion. This sample has about 74,000 clones, with roughly 88% found just once. Findings and caveats of the study: Durable-benefit patients showed greater tumor-associated blood clone expansion at 3 weeks.

This material consisted of PBMCs, taken around atezolizumab (anti-PD-L1) treatment. The origin of this receptor is a man aged 70 or older with urothelial cancer.

The CDR3 here is CASSDPRRGMNTEAFF. The DNA for the CDR3 is TGTGCCAGCAGCGACCCTCGACGAGGTATGAACACTGAAGCTTTCTTT. The chain carries TRBV2 and TRBJ1-1; D ambiguous. Trimming cost V 6 bases and J 0 bases, with 17 bases left between them. Per germline, CDR1 SNHLY and CDR2 FYNNEI. The length of the CDR3 is 16 residues.